This TCR beta chain is from a study of regulatory T cells in long-lasting Graves disease. General observations from the study: Persistent disease preferred TRBV28, TRBJ1-2 and TRBJ2-5; new disease, TRBV20-1 and TRBJ2-1.

Building of the TCR beta libraries involved iRepertoire HTBI primers and Arm-PCR of CDR3 regions. TCRdb recomputed calls from the multiplex PCR reads with MiXCR, one row per CDR3 protein. The sample includes 600,000 to 800,000 distinct CDR3 sequences, about 30% of them seen just once. CDR3 length: 13 residues. Germline V gene sequence: CDR1 DFQATT, CDR2 SNEGSKA (reference sequence). Time point here: persistent/refractory GD, antithyroid drugs over 5 years with positive TRAb. PBMC RNA was the source of the TCR library. A word on this clonotype: Its antigen is currently unknown. At one end the junction does not follow the germline gene, possibly because of a read error.

This TCR was sampled from a female donor with Graves disease. This specimen was peripheral blood mononuclear cells (PBMCs), taken when the disease was refractory, from a patient treated with antithyroid drugs. The gene calls are TRBV20-1 and TRBJ2-5; D is perhaps TRBD2 (5 bases). The CDR3 DNA reads TGCAGTGCTGGAGAGCGGCGTCAAGAGACCCAGTACTTC. It encodes CSAGERRQETQYF.